This T cell receptor beta chain was documented in a study of neurological immune-mediated disorders. Looked up from germline, CDR1 is DFQATT and CDR2 is SNEGSKA (reference sequence). J lost 3 bases, V lost 4 bases, and 3 bases had no gene match. This CDR3 is 14 amino acids long. This sample's time point: technical triplicate 2. The unsorted libraries were prepared from 2 million PBMCs (stored at -80 C). cDNA was made by 5'RACE with 10-nucleotide random UMIs. From 15-18 subjects, over 170 million TCR-beta sequences were obtained in each sequencing run. TCRdb reprocessed the 5' RACE reads with MiXCR, giving one entry per CDR3 protein. This sample carries about 55,000 distinct CDR3 sequences, around 24% of them seen once, and the ten largest clones take about 4.5%. This clonotype has a count of ten or more.

The receptor was isolated from a man aged 60 to 69 with HTLV-1-associated myelopathy (HAM/TSP). Source material: PBMCs. V is TRBV20-1 and J is TRBJ1-2, with 12 nucleotides matching TRBD1. DNA of the CDR3: TGCAGTGCTACGGGACAGGGGGCGGACTATGGCTACACCTTC. Translation: CSATGQGADYGYTF.